Following are 26 T cell receptor beta chains from one sample sequenced in a study of CD8 T cells in Susac syndrome. Random hexamers served to reverse transcribe roughly 0.5 to 1 ug RNA. TCRdb fed the immunoSEQ multiplex PCR reads into MiXCR, producing one record per CDR3 protein. The sample comprises some 200,000 distinct CDR3 sequences, approximately 95% of which are singletons, and around 0.092% rests with the top ten. Sample: CD4+ T cells from PBMCs. The receptors come from a human donor with Susac syndrome.

The chain couples TRBV19 to TRBJ2-5; no clear D. Trimming took off 3 bases at V and 5 bases at J, with 4 bases between the two ends. CDR1 and CDR2 (germline): LNHDA, SQIVND (reference sequence). The CDR3 has 11 residues. DNA for the CDR3: TGTGCCAGTAGTATGGAGGAGACCCAGTACTTC. It yields the protein CASSMEETQYF.

The rearrangement joins TRBV6-5 to TRBJ2-3; D is tentatively TRBD1 or TRBD2 (5 bases each). Trimming shortened V by 5 bases and J by 7 bases, and 13 bases separated the two germline ends. CDR1 is MNHEY and CDR2 is SVGAGI in the germline V gene. The CDR3 totals 13 residues. CDR3 in amino acids: CASSRDELNTQYF. The CDR3, as DNA: TGTGCCAGCAGTCGGGACGAGTTAAATACGCAGTATTTT.

The chain links TRBV9 to TRBJ2-7; possibly TRBD1 or TRBD2 for D (5 bases each). Deletions cut 1 base from V and 5 bases from J, with 13 bases between. Per the germline V gene, CDR1 is SGDLS and CDR2 is YYNGEE. The CDR3 loop spans 14 amino acids. For the CDR3, the DNA is TGTGCCAGCAGCGTATGGGACGGCTCGCACGAGCAGTACTTC. This gives the protein CASSVWDGSHEQYF.

The V call is TRBV5-1, the J call TRBJ2-4, with a weak D call TRBD2 (6 bases). From germline, CDR1 is SGHRS and CDR2 YFSETQ. Trimming cost V 3 bases and J 0 bases, with 22 bases left between them. There are 19 residues in the CDR3. CDR3 sequence (DNA): TGCGCCAGCAGCTCGCGGGAAAACCGGGGGTTTCTAGCCAAAAACATTCAGTACTTC. Translated: CASSSRENRGFLAKNIQYF.

Only one count was recorded for this clonotype. This chain uses TRBV7-2 with TRBJ2-7; D is perhaps TRBD1 (6 bases). Germline CDR1 and CDR2: SGHTA and FQGNSA. The CDR3 contains 15 residues. V lost 1 base and J 1 base, leaving 11 bases between the germline ends. In nucleotides, the CDR3 is TGTGCCAGCAGCTTAGAGGTGGGACAATCCTACGAGCAGTACTTC. It yields the protein CASSLEVGQSYEQYF.

About this clonotype: An end of the junction differs from the germline gene, which may be a read error. The chain is built from TRBV2 and TRBJ2-3; D not resolved. The germline V gene has CDR1 SNHLY and CDR2 FYNNEI. The CDR3 runs to 12 residues. This chain's CDR3 is CASRSSTDTKYF. DNA for the CDR3: TGTGCCAGCAGGAGTAGCACAGATACGAAGTATTTT.

The rearrangement uses TRBV29-1 and TRBJ2-5, with a tentative D call TRBD2 (7 bases). The germline V gene encodes CDR1 SQVTM and CDR2 ANQGSEA. V lost 6 bases, J lost 8 bases, and 10 bases lay in between. This CDR3 contains 10 residues. CDR3 region: CSVSGGTQYF. The CDR3 bases are TGCAGCGTCTCGGGGGGCACCCAGTACTTC.

CDR3 in DNA: TGTGCTAGTGGTTTGTGGCAGTCCCAGTCAACCCAGTACTTC. Translated: CASGLWQSQSTQYF. J is TRBJ2-5 and V is TRBV12-5; D remains ambiguous. Trimming pared 2 bases from V and 8 bases from J, leaving 15 bases between. Per germline, CDR1 LGHNT and CDR2 FRNRAP. This CDR3 has 14 amino acids. The variable domain in full, with the rest retrieved from reference TRBV12-5 and TRBJ2-5, is DARVTQTPRHKVTEMGQEVTMRCQPILGHNTVFWYRQTMMQGLELLAYFRNRAPLDDSGMPKDRFSAEMPDATLATLKIQPSEPRDSAVYFCASGLWQSQSTQYFGPGTRLLVL.

V gene TRBV5-4 combines with J gene TRBJ1-1; D ambiguous. Germline values: CDR1 SGHNT, CDR2 YYREEE (reference sequence). This CDR3 has 14 amino acids. V was pared by 0 bases and J by 4 bases, with 10 bases between. As DNA, the CDR3 is TGTGCCAGCAGCTTGGGGCGACGGACCACTGAAGCTTTCTTT. As protein: CASSLGRRTTEAFF.

The gene calls are TRBV12-3 or TRBV12-4 and TRBJ2-7; maybe TRBD2 (7 bases). CDR3 size: 14 residues. V lost 4 bases, J lost 1 base, and 11 bases lay in between. The CDR3 bases are TGTGCCAGCAGTTCCGGGGGGCGATCCTACGAGCAGTACTTC. Its protein product is CASSSGGRSYEQYF.

The V and J genes are TRBV5-6 and TRBJ1-6; D is undetermined. V lost 1 base and J lost 0, with 11 bases in between. CDR3 length: 17 residues. From germline, CDR1 is SGHDT and CDR2 YYEEEE. CDR3 residues: CASSLQAESSYNSPLHF. The CDR3 bases are TGTGCCAGCAGCTTGCAAGCAGAAAGCTCCTATAATTCACCCCTCCACTTT.

The chain combines TRBV6-1 with TRBJ2-5; 11 nucleotides line up with TRBD2. Trimming took 6 bases from V and 5 from J; bases not matched to a gene: 14. The CDR3 length is 17 residues. Germline CDR1 reads MNHNS; CDR2 reads SASEGT. The CDR3 region is CASRSPVSGGARETQYF. The DNA for the CDR3 is TGTGCCAGCAGGAGCCCCGTTAGCGGGGGGGCCAGGGAGACCCAGTACTTC.

This sequence joins TRBV11-2 and TRBJ2-2; D uncertain. Germline V gives CDR1 SGHAT, CDR2 FQNNGV. This CDR3 has 13 residues. V was cut by 1 base and J by 5 bases, with 5 bases left in between. The CDR3 protein is CASSLGQTGELFF. The DNA for the CDR3 is TGTGCCAGCAGCTTAGGACAAACCGGGGAGCTGTTTTTT.

This chain uses TRBV7-2 with TRBJ1-2; D possibly corresponds to TRBD1 (6 bases). Germline values: CDR1 SGHTA, CDR2 FQGNSA. Trimming shortened V by 5 bases and J by 4 bases, and 17 bases separated the two germline ends. This CDR3 is built from 15 residues. The chain's CDR3 is CASSPGRQDSYGYTF. Here the CDR3 DNA reads TGTGCCAGCAGCCCCGGTCGACAGGATAGCTATGGCTACACCTTC.

In this sample, this clonotype turned up once. This chain uses TRBV12-3 or TRBV12-4 with TRBJ2-5, with a tentative D call TRBD1 (5 bases). There are 13 residues in the CDR3. Trimming stripped 3 bases from V and 4 bases from J, with 9 bases between. This CDR3 is CASSFDRLETQYF. The CDR3 nucleotides read TGTGCCAGCAGTTTTGACAGATTAGAGACCCAGTACTTC.

The genes are TRBV30 and TRBJ1-1; tentatively, D is TRBD1 (6 bases). V was cut by 2 bases and J by 2 bases, with 9 bases left in between. The germline V gene encodes CDR1 GTSNPN and CDR2 SVGIG (reference sequence). This CDR3 has 13 amino acids. The CDR3 region is CAWSQDRNTEAFF. DNA for the CDR3: TGTGCCTGGAGTCAGGACAGAAACACTGAAGCTTTCTTT.

This chain connects TRBV7-2 to TRBJ2-3; 7 nucleotides align to TRBD1. The germline gives CDR1 SGHTA, CDR2 FQGNSA. J was trimmed by 2 bases and V by 4 bases; bases with no gene match: 6. The CDR3 runs to 15 residues. This chain's CDR3 is CASSYGTAYTDTQYF. CDR3 in DNA: TGTGCCAGCAGCTACGGGACAGCCTACACAGATACGCAGTATTTT.

The CDR3 protein is CASSLMGRGKLFF. The CDR3 DNA is TGTGCCAGCAGTTTAATGGGGCGCGGAAAACTGTTTTTT. The rearrangement joins TRBV27 to TRBJ1-4, with TRBD1 as a possible D gene (5 bases). The germline CDR1 and CDR2 sequences are MNHEY and SMNVEV (reference sequence). With 2 bases removed from V and 10 bases from J, the gap between germline ends came to 11 bases. This CDR3 contains 13 residues.

The chain has TRBV20-1 and TRBJ1-3; D is undetermined. Trimming cost V 4 bases and J 0 bases, with 7 bases left between them. The CDR3 is 13 amino acids. Germline-derived CDR1 and CDR2 are DFQATT and SNEGSKA (reference sequence). The CDR3 DNA is TGCAGTGCTACGAGGGACTCTGGAAACACCATATATTTT. Protein product: CSATRDSGNTIYF.

The chain uses TRBV7-3 and TRBJ1-2; D perhaps matches TRBD1 (5 bases). The CDR3 sequence is 15 residues long. Germline CDR1 is SGHTA and CDR2 is FQGTGA. The V end lost 3 bases, the J end lost 4 bases, and 15 bases lay between the germline ends. CDR3 sequence reads: CASSLWGGERYGYTF. CDR3 bases: TGTGCCAGCAGCTTGTGGGGGGGAGAACGCTATGGCTACACCTTC.

The chain couples TRBV29-1 to TRBJ2-2, with D possibly TRBD2 on 6 matching bases. Between the trimmed V and J ends, which lost 0 bases and 5 bases, there was a span of 16 bases. The CDR3 extends over 16 amino acids. Germline values: CDR1 SQVTM, CDR2 ANQGSEA. The DNA for the CDR3 is TGCAGCGTTGAAGAGGGGGGAGTAGGGGATACCGGGGAGCTGTTTTTT. This encodes CSVEEGGVGDTGELFF.

The chain employs TRBV3-1 and TRBJ2-1; 7 bases align to TRBD1. Germline CDR1 and CDR2: LGHDT and YNNKEL (reference sequence). The CDR3 spans 15 residues. V shed 5 bases, J shed 2 bases, and the junction held 6 bases outside the gene matches. This chain's CDR3 is CASSFDRAPYNEQFF. The DNA for the CDR3 is TGTGCCAGCAGCTTCGACAGGGCTCCCTACAATGAGCAGTTCTTC.

The V call is TRBV24-1, the J call TRBJ2-3, with 7 nucleotides matching TRBD1. The germline CDR1 and CDR2 sequences are KGHDR and SFDVKD. The junction had 9 bases not matched to a gene; V was cut back by 4 bases and J by 6 bases. This CDR3 is 15 amino acids long. The CDR3 spells CATSDSGQPTDTQYF. The CDR3 region has the DNA TGTGCCACCAGTGACTCGGGACAGCCCACGGATACGCAGTATTTT.

This clonotype showed up just once. This chain connects TRBV4-2 to TRBJ1-1; D unclear. The CDR3 has 13 residues. V shed 2 bases and J shed 0 bases, with 4 bases lying between them. CDR1 and CDR2 (germline): LGHNA, YNFKEQ. CDR3 amino acids: CASSQSVNTEAFF. The DNA of the CDR3 is TGTGCCAGCAGCCAAAGCGTGAACACTGAAGCTTTCTTT.

This chain links TRBV9 with TRBJ1-4; 7 positions agree with TRBD1. V lost 6 bases to trimming and J lost 0 bases; unmatched junction nucleotides: 2. This CDR3 has 14 residues. Germline V gives CDR1 SGDLS, CDR2 YYNGEE. CDR3 nucleotide sequence: TGTGCCAGCAACACAGGGGCAACTAATGAAAAACTGTTTTTT. It encodes CASNTGATNEKLFF.

V usage is TRBV20-1 and J usage is TRBJ1-1, with a tentative D call TRBD1 (5 bases). The V end lost 3 bases, the J end lost 6 bases, and 20 bases lay between the germline ends. CDR3 length equals 15 residues. Germline-derived CDR1 and CDR2 are DFQATT and SNEGSKA (reference sequence). Written as DNA, the CDR3 is TGCAGTGCTAGGAGCGGGAGGTCCGGGGGATCTGAAGCTTTCTTT. Its translation: CSARSGRSGGSEAFF.